The 31 T cell receptor beta chains listed next were all sequenced from one sample in a study of blood T cell repertoires in COVID-19. Clones were read by immunoSEQ multiplex PCR, and TCRdb kept only the in-frame ones, dropping some. The table lists roughly 160,000 clones, roughly 82% of them singletons. The sample comprised PBMCs or T cells enriched from blood (not recorded which). Receptors were obtained from a man aged 50-60 years who had recovered from COVID-19.

This clone has just a few counts. The rearrangement links TRBV6-2 or TRBV6-3 to TRBJ2-7, with D possibly being TRBD1 (6 bases). The V gene's germline CDR1 is MNHEY and CDR2 SVGEGT. The CDR3 extends over 16 amino acids. V was clipped by 6 bases and J by 2 bases, with 20 bases between them. In DNA form, the CDR3 reads TGTGCCAGCAGCCCTGCAGGGGCAGGCGCAGCCTACGAGCAGTACTTC. Protein sequence: CASSPAGAGAAYEQYF.

The chain couples TRBV28 to TRBJ1-3; 8 nucleotides agree with TRBD1. Germline values: CDR1 MDHEN, CDR2 SYDVKM. The V and J ends lost 5 bases and 3 bases, in that order; junction bases with no gene match: 6. The CDR3 has 15 amino acids. CDR3 coding DNA: TGTGCCAGCAGTCTGGGCGGGACAGGTGGAAACACCATATATTTT. Its translation: CASSLGGTGGNTIYF.

This clone was observed once. The rearrangement links TRBV20-1 to TRBJ1-4, with D possibly TRBD1 on 5 matching bases. Per germline, CDR1 DFQATT and CDR2 SNEGSKA (reference sequence). Trimming took 3 bases from V and 17 from J, leaving 16 bases between them. This CDR3 is built from 11 residues. CDR3 sequence (DNA): TGCAGTGCTAGCCAGGGAGGTACCCTTTTTTTT. It yields the protein CSASQGGTLFF.

The rearrangement uses TRBV5-1 and TRBJ2-6; D perhaps matches TRBD1 (6 bases). Germline CDR1 and CDR2: SGHRS and YFSETQ. CDR3 length equals 18 residues. The germline V and J ends were trimmed by 3 bases and 0 bases, with 16 bases remaining between them. CDR3: CASSSDTGFLSGANVLTF. In DNA form, the CDR3 reads TGCGCCAGCAGCTCTGATACAGGGTTCCTCTCTGGGGCCAACGTCCTGACTTTC.

V is TRBV2 and J is TRBJ1-4; 7 positions match TRBD1. The CDR3 totals 16 residues. After removal of 5 bases from V and 0 bases from J, the junction contained 6 bases not matched to a gene. In germline, CDR1 is SNHLY, CDR2 FYNNEI. The CDR3 sequence is CASSKHGQATNEKLFF. The DNA for the CDR3 is TGTGCCAGCAGTAAACATGGACAGGCAACTAATGAAAAACTGTTTTTT.

This clone occurred a few times. V usage is TRBV5-5 and J usage is TRBJ2-7; D is perhaps TRBD2 (5 bases). Trimming cost V 2 bases and J 5 bases, with 8 bases left between them. CDR3 size: 12 residues. Germline CDR1 reads SGHKS; CDR2 reads YYEKEE (reference sequence). The CDR3 loop is CASSFPGNEQYF. The DNA of the CDR3 is TGTGCCAGCAGCTTCCCGGGGAACGAGCAGTACTTC.

The chain combines TRBV9 with TRBJ2-5; D possibly corresponds to TRBD1 (5 bases). V gave up 4 bases and J gave up 3 bases, with 13 bases separating them. CDR3 size: 14 residues. Germline V gene sequence: CDR1 SGDLS, CDR2 YYNGEE. The CDR3 DNA reads TGTGCCAGCAGCACGAGAGACAGAGAAGAGACCCAGTACTTC. Its translation: CASSTRDREETQYF.

The chain couples TRBV5-4 to TRBJ2-7, with 9 positions matching TRBD2. Trimming cost V 0 bases and J 3 bases; bases outside gene matches: 10. CDR3 length: 17 residues. In germline, CDR1 is SGHNT, CDR2 YYREEE (reference sequence). Here the CDR3 reads CASSLGGSSGAVYEQYF. CDR3 bases: TGTGCCAGCAGCTTGGGGGGATCTAGCGGGGCCGTCTACGAGCAGTACTTC.

This clone was detected a few times. CDR3 loop: CASSPPILGTEETQYF. The CDR3 DNA reads as TGTGCCAGCTCACCACCTATCCTCGGGACAGAAGAGACCCAGTACTTC. This chain connects TRBV18 to TRBJ2-5, with 7 bases identical to TRBD1. Per germline, CDR1 KGHSH and CDR2 LQKENI. V gave up 0 bases and J gave up 3 bases; unmatched junction bases: 7. The CDR3 runs to 16 residues.

The J gene is TRBJ1-4, the V gene TRBV6-7; D perhaps matches TRBD1 (6 bases). TRBV6-7 is recorded as an ORF, its role being uncertain. The CDR3 spans 19 residues. V dropped 2 bases and J dropped 7 bases, with 26 bases sitting between them. The CDR3 bases are TGTGCCAGCAGTTACAATATTGTCAGGACAGAAGCTGACAGTGAAAAACTGTTTTTT. The encoded protein is CASSYNIVRTEADSEKLFF.

The chain's CDR3 is CASSRGGGRSTEAFF. For the CDR3, the DNA is TGTGCCAGCAGTCGAGGGGGGGGGCGTAGCACTGAAGCTTTCTTT. The chain uses TRBV28 and TRBJ1-1, with TRBD1 as a possible D gene (6 bases). Between the trimmed V and J ends, which lost 5 bases and 4 bases, there was a span of 17 bases. Looked up from germline, CDR1 is MDHEN and CDR2 is SYDVKM. The CDR3 totals 15 residues.

In its sample, this clone was seen once. DNA for the CDR3: TGTGCCAGCAGCGCATCACCTCGACAGTCAGATACGCAGTATTTT. Protein: CASSASPRQSDTQYF. V gene TRBV9 combines with J gene TRBJ2-3, with D perhaps TRBD1 (5 bases). CDR3 length: 15 amino acids. Germline V gene lookup returns CDR1 SGDLS and CDR2 YYNGEE. V was clipped by 3 bases and J by 4 bases, with 15 bases between them.

This clone was counted between two and nine times. V is TRBV3-1 (or the pseudogene TRBV3-2) and J is TRBJ2-7, with TRBD1 matching over 9 bases. Germline V gene lookup returns CDR1 LGHDT and CDR2 YNNKEL (reference sequence). Losses at the gene ends were 4 bases for V and 7 bases for J; bases not matched to a gene: 8. The CDR3 has 14 residues. This chain's CDR3 is CASSLDRGALEQYF. As DNA, the CDR3 is TGTGCCAGCAGCCTCGACAGGGGGGCCCTGGAGCAGTACTTC.

The CDR3 protein is CASSRNQDSNEKLFF. The CDR3 nucleotides are TGTGCCAGCAGCCGGAATCAGGACAGTAATGAAAAACTGTTTTTT. The chain carries TRBV11-2 and TRBJ1-4, with TRBD1 as a possible D gene (6 bases). The V gene's germline CDR1 is SGHAT and CDR2 FQNNGV. The CDR3 covers 15 residues. The V gene lost 5 bases and the J gene lost 4 bases, with 14 bases spanning the gap.

The chain is built from TRBV10-3 and TRBJ2-7, with D possibly being TRBD1 (5 bases). Germline CDR1 reads ENHRY; CDR2 reads SYGVKD. With 6 bases removed from V and 0 bases from J, the gap between germline ends came to 15 bases. The CDR3 contains 15 residues. The DNA for the CDR3 is TGTGCCATCAGCCCAGGGATGGGCGGCTCCTACGAGCAGTACTTC. Translating gives CAISPGMGGSYEQYF.

This sequence joins TRBV7-3 and TRBJ2-1, with D tentatively TRBD1 (5 bases). There are 15 residues in the CDR3. V was pared by 2 bases and J by 2 bases, with 10 bases between. Germline V gives CDR1 SGHTA, CDR2 FQGTGA. The CDR3 loop is CASSLDSSTYNEQFF. The DNA for the CDR3 is TGTGCCAGCAGCTTAGACAGCTCAACCTACAATGAGCAGTTCTTC. Supplemented by reference TRBV7-3 and TRBJ2-1, the full variable domain reads GAGVSQTPSNKVTEKGKYVELRCDPISGHTALYWYRQSLGQGPEFLIYFQGTGAADDSGLPNDRFFAVRPEGSVSTLKIQRTERGDSAVYLCASSLDSSTYNEQFFGPGTRLTVL.

V is TRBV24-1 and J is TRBJ1-5; 8 positions agree with TRBD1. Germline V CDR1 and CDR2: KGHDR, SFDVKD. The CDR3 covers 14 residues. V was clipped by 10 bases and J by 3 bases; unmatched bases: 7. The CDR3 DNA reads as TGTGCCACGGCGACAGGGGTCGACAATCAGCCCCAGCATTTT. This gives the protein CATATGVDNQPQHF.

CDR3 sequence reads: CASRRWLGTSATDTQYF. Written as DNA, the CDR3 is TGTGCCAGCAGACGGTGGTTGGGGACTAGCGCCACAGATACGCAGTATTTT. V and J are TRBV5-4 and TRBJ2-3; 10 bases match TRBD2. This CDR3 has 17 residues. V lost 5 bases, J lost 2 bases, and 11 bases stayed unmatched. The germline gives CDR1 SGHNT, CDR2 YYREEE (reference sequence).

The chain carries TRBV11-3 and TRBJ2-3; D might be TRBD2 (5 bases). Trimming took 5 bases from V and 6 from J, leaving 9 bases between them. Germline V gives CDR1 SGHNT, CDR2 YENEEA. The CDR3 is made up of 12 amino acids. As DNA, the CDR3 is TGTGCCAGCAGCGGATGGGAGGATACGCAGTATTTT. It codes for CASSGWEDTQYF.

V is TRBV27 and J is TRBJ2-3; possibly TRBD2 for D (5 bases). Germline V CDR1 and CDR2: MNHEY, SMNVEV (reference sequence). Trimming left V 6 bases short and J 6 bases short, with 10 bases between. This CDR3 has 12 residues. DNA for the CDR3: TGTGCCAGCAGCCCTCGAGGGGATACGCAGTATTTT. It specifies CASSPRGDTQYF.

This clone was found once. The CDR3 protein is CATSREQTGYNEQFF. The DNA of the CDR3 is TGTGCCACCAGCAGAGAGCAGACTGGTTACAATGAGCAGTTCTTC. J is TRBJ2-1 and V is TRBV15; D unresolved. The CDR3 contains 15 residues. Germline-derived CDR1 and CDR2 are LNHNV and YYDKDF (reference sequence). Trimming shortened V by 0 bases and J by 4 bases, and 10 bases separated the two germline ends.

CDR3: CASSPGGIAGRNEQFF. The CDR3 region has the DNA TGTGCCAGCAGCCCGGGGGGGATAGCGGGCAGGAATGAGCAGTTCTTC. V gene TRBV7-3 combines with J gene TRBJ2-1; 8 nucleotides agree with TRBD2. The CDR3 has 16 residues. CDR1 and CDR2 from the germline V gene are SGHTA and FQGTGA. With V trimmed by 5 bases and J by 7 bases, 13 bases remained unmatched.

This clone came up once. The gene calls are TRBV10-3 and TRBJ2-1, with 12 positions matching TRBD2. Germline CDR1 and CDR2: ENHRY and SYGVKD. The CDR3 totals 16 residues. Unmatched junction bases numbered 9, after V lost 4 bases and J lost 8 bases. The CDR3 nucleotides read TGTGCCATCAGTGGCCGGACTAGCGGGAACCTCGATGAGCAGTTCTTC. This gives the protein CAISGRTSGNLDEQFF.

V usage is TRBV7-9 and J usage is TRBJ1-5; 7 positions match TRBD1. Germline V gene sequence: CDR1 SEHNR, CDR2 FQNEAQ (reference sequence). The CDR3 runs to 14 residues. V was pared by 5 bases and J by 3 bases, with 4 bases of the junction left unmatched. The CDR3 reads CASSPQGINQPQHF. Here the CDR3 DNA reads TGTGCCAGCAGCCCACAGGGGATCAATCAGCCCCAGCATTTT.

The chain combines TRBV7-9 with TRBJ1-1; no clear D gene. Germline CDR1 reads SEHNR; CDR2 reads FQNEAQ (reference sequence). This CDR3 has 13 amino acids. V was cut by 2 bases and J by 2 bases, with 6 bases left in between. The DNA for the CDR3 is TGTGCCAGCAGCTTATGGACTAACACTGAAGCTTTCTTT. It specifies CASSLWTNTEAFF.

This clone was observed a few times. The chain carries TRBV29-1 and TRBJ2-5, with 8 bases aligning to TRBD1. V lost 1 base, J lost 3 bases, and 4 bases stayed unmatched. This CDR3 contains 14 residues. The germline CDR1 and CDR2 sequences are SQVTM and ANQGSEA. CDR3 sequence: CSVEGAGGKETQYF. DNA for the CDR3: TGCAGCGTTGAAGGAGCAGGGGGCAAAGAGACCCAGTACTTC.

The chain has TRBV27 and TRBJ1-1; D ambiguous. V was pared by 3 bases and J by 1 base, with 6 bases between. The length of the CDR3 is 13 residues. The germline gives CDR1 MNHEY, CDR2 SMNVEV (reference sequence). The CDR3: CASSFPGNTEAFF. The DNA of the CDR3 is TGTGCCAGCAGTTTCCCAGGGAACACTGAAGCTTTCTTT.

The rearrangement links TRBV7-9 to TRBJ1-3; D may be TRBD1 (5 bases). Per the germline V gene, CDR1 is SEHNR and CDR2 is FQNEAQ (reference sequence). Trimming cost V 1 base and J 1 base, with 17 bases left between them. The CDR3 runs to 18 residues. In DNA form, the CDR3 reads TGTGCCAGCAGCTTAGAACTAACAGGCCGTTTGTCTGGAAACACCATATATTTT. Translated, it gives CASSLELTGRLSGNTIYF. Full variable domain (remainder filled in from reference TRBV7-9 and TRBJ1-3): DTGVSQNPRHKITKRGQNVTFRCDPISEHNRLYWYRQTLGQGPEFLTYFQNEAQLEKSRLLSDRFSAERPKGSFSTLEIQRTEQGDSAMYLCASSLELTGRLSGNTIYFGEGSWLTVV.

This clone appeared once. The chain couples TRBV2 to TRBJ1-4; D might be TRBD1 (5 bases). Trimming took off 7 bases at V and 3 bases at J, with 12 bases between the two ends. In germline, CDR1 is SNHLY, CDR2 FYNNEI. CDR3 length: 14 amino acids. The CDR3 DNA reads as TGTGCCAGCAAGTGGTCAGGGCCTAATGAAAAACTGTTTTTT. Translating it yields CASKWSGPNEKLFF. Filled out from reference TRBV2 and TRBJ1-4, the complete variable domain reads EPEVTQTPSHQVTQMGQEVILRCVPISNHLYFYWYRQILGQKVEFLVSFYNNEISEKSEIFDDQFSVERPDGSNFTLKIRSTKLEDSAMYFCASKWSGPNEKLFFGSGTQLSVL.

The chain combines TRBV28 with TRBJ1-4, with 10 nucleotides matching TRBD1. V lost 5 bases and J lost 0; bases outside the gene matches: 12. Germline V lookup: CDR1 MDHEN, CDR2 SYDVKM. The CDR3 covers 19 residues. For the CDR3, the DNA is TGTGCCAGCAGTGTGACAGGGGGCCCTTCTTTTGCAACTAATGAAAAACTGTTTTTT. The encoded protein is CASSVTGGPSFATNEKLFF.

The chain carries TRBV28 and TRBJ1-3, with 7 bases lining up with TRBD1. The CDR3 runs 18 residues. Germline V gene lookup returns CDR1 MDHEN and CDR2 SYDVKM. V dropped 5 bases and J dropped 0; count of bases not matched to a gene: 13. The CDR3 nucleotides read TGTGCCAGCAGTCACGGAACTGTGAGACAGGGCTCTGGAAACACCATATATTTT. Translation gives CASSHGTVRQGSGNTIYF.